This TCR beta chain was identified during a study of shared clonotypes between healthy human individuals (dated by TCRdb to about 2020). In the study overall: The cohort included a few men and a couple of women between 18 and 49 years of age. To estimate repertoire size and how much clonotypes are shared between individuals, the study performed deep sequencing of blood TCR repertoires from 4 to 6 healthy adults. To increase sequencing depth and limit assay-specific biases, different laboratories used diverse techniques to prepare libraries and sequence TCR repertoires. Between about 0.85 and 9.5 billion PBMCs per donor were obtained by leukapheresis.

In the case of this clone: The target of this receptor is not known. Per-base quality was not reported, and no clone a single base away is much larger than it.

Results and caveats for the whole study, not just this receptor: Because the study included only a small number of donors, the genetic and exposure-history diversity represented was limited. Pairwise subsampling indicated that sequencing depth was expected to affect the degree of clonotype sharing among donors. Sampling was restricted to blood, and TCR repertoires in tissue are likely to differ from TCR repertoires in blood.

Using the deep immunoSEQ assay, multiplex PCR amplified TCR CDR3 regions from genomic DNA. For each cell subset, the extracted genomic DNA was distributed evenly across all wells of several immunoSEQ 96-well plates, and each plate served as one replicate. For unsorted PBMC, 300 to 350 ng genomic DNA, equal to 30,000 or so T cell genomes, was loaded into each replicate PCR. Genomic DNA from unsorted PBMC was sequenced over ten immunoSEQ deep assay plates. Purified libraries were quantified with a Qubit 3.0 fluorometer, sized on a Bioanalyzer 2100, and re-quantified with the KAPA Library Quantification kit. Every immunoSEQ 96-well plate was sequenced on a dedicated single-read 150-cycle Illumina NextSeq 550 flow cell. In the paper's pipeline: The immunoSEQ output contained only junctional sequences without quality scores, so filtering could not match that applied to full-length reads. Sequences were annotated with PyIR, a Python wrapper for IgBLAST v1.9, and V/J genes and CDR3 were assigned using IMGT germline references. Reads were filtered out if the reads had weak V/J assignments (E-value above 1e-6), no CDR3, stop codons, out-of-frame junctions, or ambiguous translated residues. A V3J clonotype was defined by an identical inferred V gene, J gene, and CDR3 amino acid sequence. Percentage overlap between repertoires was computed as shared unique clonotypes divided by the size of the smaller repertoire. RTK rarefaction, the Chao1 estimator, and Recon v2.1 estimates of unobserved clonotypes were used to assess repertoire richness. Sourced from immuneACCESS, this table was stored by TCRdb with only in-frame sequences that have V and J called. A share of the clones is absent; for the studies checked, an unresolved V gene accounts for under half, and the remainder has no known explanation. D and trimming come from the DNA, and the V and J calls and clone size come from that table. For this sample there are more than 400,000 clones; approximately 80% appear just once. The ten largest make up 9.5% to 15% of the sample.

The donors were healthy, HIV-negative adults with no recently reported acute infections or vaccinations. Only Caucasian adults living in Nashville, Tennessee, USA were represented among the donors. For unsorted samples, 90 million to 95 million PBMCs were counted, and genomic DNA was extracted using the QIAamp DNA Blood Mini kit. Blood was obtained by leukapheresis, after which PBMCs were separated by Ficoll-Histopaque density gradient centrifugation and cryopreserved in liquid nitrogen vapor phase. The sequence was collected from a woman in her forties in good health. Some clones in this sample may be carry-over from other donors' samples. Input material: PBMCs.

CDR3 region: CASSVEGPSGYNEQFF. The base sequence is TGTGCCAGCAGCGTAGAAGGTCCTAGCGGCTACAATGAGCAGTTCTTC. The V gene is TRBV9 and the J gene is TRBJ2-1, and 7 junction bases match TRBD2. The CDR3 runs 16 amino acids, cysteine and phenylalanine included. Only the CDR3 DNA is retained, 48 bases long and in frame from the first base. For this chain, trimming is 0 bases at the V end and 3 bases at the J end, and the number of junction bases without a gene match is 6. For CDR1 and CDR2, the germline V gene lists SGDLS and YYNGEE.